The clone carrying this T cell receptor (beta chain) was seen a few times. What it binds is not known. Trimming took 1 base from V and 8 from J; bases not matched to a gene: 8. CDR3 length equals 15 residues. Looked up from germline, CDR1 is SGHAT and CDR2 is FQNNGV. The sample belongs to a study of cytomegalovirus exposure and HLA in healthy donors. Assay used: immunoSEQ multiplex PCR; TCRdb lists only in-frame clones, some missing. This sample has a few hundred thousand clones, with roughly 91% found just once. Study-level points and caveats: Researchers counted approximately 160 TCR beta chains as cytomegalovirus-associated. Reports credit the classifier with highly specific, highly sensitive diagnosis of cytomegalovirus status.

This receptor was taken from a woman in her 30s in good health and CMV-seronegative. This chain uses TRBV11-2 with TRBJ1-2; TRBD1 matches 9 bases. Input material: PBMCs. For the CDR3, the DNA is TGTGCCAGCAGCTTAGCCGGGACAGGGCCGAGGGGCTACACCTTC. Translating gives CASSLAGTGPRGYTF.